The 7 T cell receptor beta chains below all came from one sample that was sequenced in a study of T cell repertoires in cytomegalovirus infection. TCRdb redid the calling of the reads with MiXCR, one entry per CDR3 protein. This sample yields tens of thousands of distinct CDR3 sequences, of which 4% are seen a single time; around a fifth belongs to the top ten. The sequenced material came from PBMCs. The receptors were gathered from a human donor in good health (CMV status not recorded). Some clones in this sample may be carry-over from other donors' samples.

This clonotype was picked up many times. The genes are TRBV28 and TRBJ2-7; TRBD1 might be the D (5 bases). The CDR3 has 14 amino acids. The germline gives CDR1 MDHEN, CDR2 SYDVKM. Deletions cut 3 bases from V and 2 bases from J, with 11 bases between. CDR3 sequence: CASSFWGMTYEQYF. In nucleotides, the CDR3 is TGTGCCAGCAGTTTTTGGGGCATGACCTACGAGCAGTACTTC.

The table lists this clonotype with many counts. V gene TRBV6-8 combines with J gene TRBJ2-4; D call uncertain. V gave up 0 bases and J gave up 0 bases, with 6 bases separating them. Per germline, CDR1 MNHGY and CDR2 SAAAGT. The CDR3 runs to 15 residues. In DNA form, the CDR3 reads TGTGCCAGCAGTTACTCTGGGCTAGCCAAAAACATTCAGTACTTC. Amino acids: CASSYSGLAKNIQYF.

This clonotype appeared many times. This chain joins TRBV7-2 and TRBJ2-2, with 11 bases that match TRBD2. The CDR3 has 17 amino acids. Germline V gene data show CDR1 as SGHTA and CDR2 as FQGNSA. The V segment lost 8 bases and the J segment 4 bases; nucleotides outside the gene matches: 12. The CDR3 bases are TGTGCCAGCTATCTACTAGCGGGAGTAAAAGTCACCGGGGAGCTGTTTTTT. It translates to CASYLLAGVKVTGELFF. Full variable domain (missing parts from reference TRBV7-2 and TRBJ2-2): GAGVSQSPSNKVTEKGKDVELRCDPISGHTALYWYRQSLGQGLEFLIYFQGNSAPDKSGLPSDRFSAERTGGSVSTLTIQRTQQEDSAVYLCASYLLAGVKVTGELFFGEGSRLTVL.

This clonotype came up many times. The CDR3 sequence: CASSLGLWGGSGGADTQYF. The DNA of the CDR3 is TGTGCCAGCAGCTTAGGGCTGTGGGGGGGTAGCGGGGGGGCAGATACGCAGTATTTT. This chain joins TRBV7-8 and TRBJ2-3; 11 bases map to TRBD2. Germline V gene lookup returns CDR1 SGHVS and CDR2 FQNEAQ. This CDR3 has 19 residues. The junction had 13 bases not matched to a gene; V was cut back by 1 base and J by 4 bases.

This clonotype was recorded many times. V gene TRBV3-1 combines with J gene TRBJ2-7, with D unresolved. Germline CDR1 is LGHDT and CDR2 is YNNKEL (reference sequence). V lost 3 bases and J 5 bases, leaving 11 bases between the germline ends. The CDR3 is made up of 13 amino acids. CDR3: CASSHSVQNEQYF. The DNA for the CDR3 is TGTGCCAGCAGCCATAGTGTTCAGAACGAGCAGTACTTC.

This clonotype was picked up a small number of times. In DNA, the CDR3 is TGTGCCGCCGGGGGGGGGTACAATGAGCAGTTCTTC. Residues: CAAGGGYNEQFF. The chain uses TRBV6-2 or TRBV6-3 and TRBJ2-1; 8 bases align to TRBD2. This CDR3 spans 12 amino acids. V shed 11 bases, J shed 4 bases, and the junction held 4 bases outside the gene matches. Germline V CDR1 and CDR2: MNHEY, SVGEGT.

This clonotype appeared many times. The chain uses TRBV7-2 and TRBJ1-4; D unclear. Germline-derived CDR1 and CDR2 are SGHTA and FQGNSA. The CDR3 spans 16 residues. Deletions cut 2 bases from V and 0 bases from J, with 10 bases between. CDR3 DNA sequence: TGTGCCAGCAGCTTACGGATCGGTGCAACTAATGAAAAACTGTTTTTT. Protein sequence: CASSLRIGATNEKLFF.